These 20 T cell receptor beta chains were all obtained from the same sample, sequenced in a study of T cell responses to AZD1222 COVID-19 vaccine. The method was immunoSEQ multiplex PCR; TCRdb's version includes in-frame clones alone and lacks a portion of them. The sample includes approximately 35,000 clones, 70% to 90% of them seen just once. Sequencing was performed on peripheral blood, taken on day 0 of AZD1222 vaccination. All receptors derive from an adult in good health.

This clone was recorded once. The V gene is TRBV11-2, the J gene TRBJ2-7, with a tentative D call TRBD1 (6 bases). CDR3 size: 15 residues. CDR1 is SGHAT, CDR2 FQNNGV, per germline. The V and J ends lost 0 bases and 4 bases respectively, with 13 bases between them. CDR3 protein: CASSLEQGFLYEQYF. CDR3 nucleotides: TGTGCCAGCAGCTTAGAACAGGGTTTTTTATACGAGCAGTACTTC.

Only one count was recorded for this clone. V is TRBV7-2 and J is TRBJ2-7; D remains ambiguous. V shed 5 bases and J shed 2 bases, with 10 bases lying between them. CDR3 length: 13 amino acids. The germline CDR1 and CDR2 sequences are SGHTA and FQGNSA. CDR3: CASSPGLTYEQYF. The CDR3 DNA is TGTGCCAGCAGCCCGGGTCTCACCTACGAGCAGTACTTC.

J is TRBJ1-5 and V is TRBV18; the match to TRBD1 covers 9 bases. The J segment lost 9 bases and the V segment lost 3 bases, leaving 6 bases of the junction unmatched. This CDR3 spans 14 amino acids. In germline, CDR1 is KGHSH, CDR2 LQKENI. This CDR3 is CASSPLQGAPPQHF. The CDR3 DNA reads as TGTGCCAGCTCACCTCTACAGGGGGCCCCGCCCCAGCATTTT.

The rearrangement joins TRBV7-9 to TRBJ1-1, with a tentative D call TRBD1 (5 bases). The CDR3 is made up of 12 amino acids. Per the germline V gene, CDR1 is SEHNR and CDR2 is FQNEAQ (reference sequence). The germline V and J ends were trimmed by 3 bases and 8 bases, with 10 bases remaining between them. Here the CDR3 reads CASSFYGAEAFF. The CDR3 coding sequence is TGTGCCAGCAGCTTCTATGGGGCCGAAGCTTTCTTT.

This clone showed up just once. This rearrangement joins TRBV27 to TRBJ1-4; TRBD1 might be the D (5 bases). CDR3 length: 14 amino acids. Trimming left V 2 bases short and J 5 bases short, with 9 bases between. Germline lookup yields CDR1 MNHEY and CDR2 SMNVEV (reference sequence). The CDR3, as DNA: TGTGCCAGCAGTTTAATGGGGCTGAATGAAAAACTGTTTTTT. Its translation: CASSLMGLNEKLFF.

J is TRBJ2-5 and V is TRBV7-3; 7 nucleotides agree with TRBD2. This CDR3 comprises 14 residues. The trim removed 4 bases at V and 9 bases at J, leaving 11 bases unmatched. Germline CDR1 is SGHTA and CDR2 is FQGTGA. CDR3 sequence (DNA): TGTGCCAGCAGCTCCACTAGCGACGGAGGGGCCCAGTACTTC. Translated, it gives CASSSTSDGGAQYF.

The chain has TRBV20-1 and TRBJ1-2; D not resolved. The CDR3 sequence is 11 residues long. Per germline, CDR1 DFQATT and CDR2 SNEGSKA (reference sequence). Trimming cost V 5 bases and J 2 bases, with 6 bases left between them. CDR3 sequence reads: CSAYDNYGYTF. The CDR3 DNA follows: TGCAGTGCTTACGACAACTATGGCTACACCTTC.

V and J are TRBV7-3 and TRBJ2-2; TRBD1 aligns across 8 bases. The CDR3 extends over 16 amino acids. J was trimmed by 7 bases and V by 2 bases; bases with no gene match: 9. From germline, CDR1 is SGHTA and CDR2 FQGTGA. CDR3 loop: CASSLDDGTGIGELFF. The CDR3 DNA sequence: TGTGCCAGCAGCTTAGACGACGGGACAGGCATCGGGGAGCTGTTTTTT. The full variable domain, its missing parts supplied by reference TRBV7-3 and TRBJ2-2, is GAGVSQTPSNKVTEKGKYVELRCDPISGHTALYWYRQSLGQGPEFLIYFQGTGAADDSGLPNDRFFAVRPEGSVSTLKIQRTERGDSAVYLCASSLDDGTGIGELFFGEGSRLTVL.

The J gene is TRBJ2-2, the V gene TRBV7-3; D is unresolved. V shed 3 bases and J shed 1 base, with 18 bases lying between them. The CDR3 runs 18 residues. CDR1 is SGHTA, CDR2 FQGTGA, per germline. This chain's CDR3 is CASSFASGPPENTGELFF. The CDR3 DNA reads as TGTGCCAGCAGCTTCGCATCCGGGCCCCCAGAGAACACCGGGGAGCTGTTTTTT.

The chain recombines TRBV19 with TRBJ1-2; 7 bases line up with TRBD1. Per the germline V gene, CDR1 is LNHDA and CDR2 is SQIVND (reference sequence). V shed 8 bases, J shed 2 bases, and the junction held 5 bases outside the gene matches. The CDR3 loop spans 13 amino acids. CDR3 nucleotides: TGTGCCAGTGCCAAACAGGGGAACTATGGCTACACCTTC. Translated, it gives CASAKQGNYGYTF.

The chain combines TRBV15 with TRBJ2-3; unclear D gene. CDR1 and CDR2 (germline): LNHNV, YYDKDF (reference sequence). This CDR3 region has 16 residues. The V and J ends lost 1 base and 1 base respectively, with 12 bases between them. CDR3 sequence reads: CATSRGKGRGTDTQYF. The CDR3 coding sequence is TGTGCCACCAGCAGAGGGAAGGGCCGGGGCACAGATACGCAGTATTTT.

This sequence joins TRBV5-1 and TRBJ2-1, with D possibly matching TRBD1 (6 bases). This CDR3 has 15 amino acids. With 1 base removed from V and 8 bases from J, the gap between germline ends came to 16 bases. Germline V gene data show CDR1 as SGHRS and CDR2 as YFSETQ. CDR3 in amino acids: CASSLLQGSVDEQFF. The CDR3 nucleotides are TGCGCCAGCAGCTTGCTTCAGGGGTCCGTGGATGAGCAGTTCTTC.

The CDR3 spells CASSLGTSGFKNIQYF. Here the CDR3 DNA reads TGCGCCAGCAGCTTGGGGACTAGCGGGTTCAAAAACATTCAGTACTTC. The chain links TRBV5-1 to TRBJ2-4, with TRBD2 matching over 11 bases. The ends lost 0 bases at V and 3 bases at J; junction bases unmatched: 2. Germline V gives CDR1 SGHRS, CDR2 YFSETQ. CDR3 length equals 16 residues.

The genes are TRBV4-2 and TRBJ2-7; D ambiguous. The length of the CDR3 is 15 residues. In germline, CDR1 is LGHNA, CDR2 YNFKEQ. Deletions cut 1 base from V and 5 bases from J, with 15 bases between. The CDR3 is CASSQAFSAGDEQYF. DNA of the CDR3: TGTGCCAGCAGCCAAGCTTTCAGCGCAGGCGACGAGCAGTACTTC.

The rearrangement links TRBV28 to TRBJ1-3; D is unresolved. Germline loops: CDR1 MDHEN, CDR2 SYDVKM. The ends were cut back, 6 bases at V and 2 bases at J, with 11 bases in the middle. This CDR3 spans 14 amino acids. In nucleotides, the CDR3 is TGTGCCAGCAGAACGACCGCAGCTGGAAACACCATATATTTT. Translated, it gives CASRTTAAGNTIYF.

The J gene is TRBJ2-7, the V gene TRBV11-2; 10 positions match TRBD1. Trimming at V came to 3 bases and at J to 9 bases, leaving 5 bases not matched to a gene. Per germline, CDR1 SGHAT and CDR2 FQNNGV. The CDR3 covers 13 residues. The CDR3 protein is CASSFGTGASQYF. The CDR3, as DNA: TGTGCCAGCAGCTTCGGGACAGGGGCATCGCAGTACTTC.

The chain has TRBV5-1 and TRBJ2-2; 7 nucleotides agree with TRBD1. The CDR3 has 14 residues. After removal of 0 bases from V and 6 bases from J, the junction contained 2 bases not matched to a gene. In germline, CDR1 is SGHRS, CDR2 YFSETQ. The CDR3 DNA reads TGCGCCAGCAGCTTGGAGGGGGCGCCCGGGGAGCTGTTTTTT. Translating it yields CASSLEGAPGELFF.

The chain carries TRBV5-1 and TRBJ2-4, with D possibly being TRBD1 (6 bases). V lost 0 bases and J 3 bases, leaving 7 bases between the germline ends. CDR3 length: 14 residues. CDR1 and CDR2 (germline): SGHRS, YFSETQ. In DNA, the CDR3 is TGCGCCAGCAGCTTGGCAGGGGACAAAAACATTCAGTACTTC. It translates to CASSLAGDKNIQYF.

The chain uses TRBV27 and TRBJ2-1; TRBD1 aligns across 8 bases. This CDR3 contains 11 residues. V shed 7 bases and J 9 bases; nucleotides not matched to a gene: 2. Germline V gene sequence: CDR1 MNHEY, CDR2 SMNVEV (reference sequence). CDR3 loop: CASTTGGEQFF. CDR3 nucleotides: TGTGCCAGCACCACAGGGGGTGAGCAGTTCTTC.

This CDR3 is CASSLAGENTNEQFF. The CDR3 DNA follows: TGTGCCAGCAGTCTAGCGGGGGAGAATACGAATGAGCAGTTCTTC. The chain carries TRBV28 and TRBJ2-1; the match to TRBD2 covers 10 bases. The CDR3 consists of 15 residues. V shed 5 bases and J 7 bases; nucleotides not matched to a gene: 8. Germline CDR1 and CDR2: MDHEN and SYDVKM.